The next 26 T cell receptor beta chains were all read from a single sample in a study of blood T cell repertoires in COVID-19. Profiled with immunoSEQ multiplex PCR; TCRdb holds only in-frame clones, not every one. The sample shows about 64,000 clones, approximately 78% of them seen only once. Sequencing used peripheral blood. The source of these receptors is a human donor in a cohort sampled during active COVID-19.

Comment on this clone: A much larger clone lies one base from this, so it may be a read error. The V call is TRBV9, the J call TRBJ2-1; D is possibly TRBD1 (6 bases). The V gene lost 4 bases and the J gene lost 12 bases, with 14 bases spanning the gap. Germline lookup yields CDR1 SGDLS and CDR2 YYNGEE. The CDR3 has 12 residues. The CDR3 is CASSFKTDRQFF. CDR3 in DNA: TGTGCCAGCAGCTTTAAGACGGACAGGCAGTTCTTC.

This chain uses TRBV10-3 with TRBJ2-3; D possibly corresponds to TRBD1 (6 bases). The V and J ends lost 9 bases and 2 bases respectively, with 24 bases between them. This CDR3 contains 17 residues. Germline CDR1 is ENHRY and CDR2 is SYGVKD. CDR3 in DNA: TGTGCCATAAAGCCTGGGGGCCAGCTACTTATCACAGATACGCAGTATTTT. Its translation: CAIKPGGQLLITDTQYF.

The J gene is TRBJ2-3, the V gene TRBV18; maybe TRBD1 (5 bases). Trimming took off 1 base at V and 0 bases at J, with 14 bases between the two ends. The CDR3 is 17 residues long. Per germline, CDR1 KGHSH and CDR2 LQKENI. CDR3 nucleotide sequence: TGTGCCAGCTCACCACGGGGCGGTACCACTAGCACAGATACGCAGTATTTT. As protein: CASSPRGGTTSTDTQYF.

V usage is TRBV25-1 and J usage is TRBJ1-1; 8 nucleotides line up with TRBD1. Trimming cost V 4 bases and J 6 bases; bases outside gene matches: 4. Looked up from germline, CDR1 is MGHDK and CDR2 is SYGVNS. The CDR3 is 13 residues long. The CDR3 loop is CASSVQGAPEAFF. The CDR3 DNA follows: TGTGCCAGCAGTGTTCAGGGGGCTCCTGAAGCTTTCTTT.

J is TRBJ2-6 and V is TRBV5-7, with 9 bases lining up with TRBD1. TRBV5-7 is an open reading frame, and its role is uncertain. The CDR3 runs 17 residues. The V segment lost 4 bases and the J segment 2 bases; nucleotides outside the gene matches: 7. The CDR3 nucleotides read TGTGCCAGCAGCGGGAAACAGGGGGCGACTGGGGCCAACGTCCTGACTTTC. Its translation: CASSGKQGATGANVLTF.

This chain uses TRBV10-3 with TRBJ1-3; TRBD1 might be the D (5 bases). The CDR3 runs 16 residues. Germline lookup yields CDR1 ENHRY and CDR2 SYGVKD. Deletions cut 6 bases from V and 0 bases from J, with 15 bases between. The CDR3 protein is CAIRQAQERSGNTIYF. In DNA, the CDR3 is TGTGCCATCAGACAGGCCCAGGAACGCTCTGGAAACACCATATATTTT.

The chain has TRBV27 and TRBJ1-3; the D gene is possibly TRBD1 (6 bases). Deletions cut 6 bases from V and 1 base from J, with 13 bases between. This CDR3 contains 15 residues. CDR1 and CDR2 (germline): MNHEY, SMNVEV (reference sequence). In DNA form, the CDR3 reads TGTGCCAGCAGAAATACAGGGTTATCTGGAAACACCATATATTTT. This encodes CASRNTGLSGNTIYF.

The genes are TRBV6-4 and TRBJ2-1; the match to TRBD2 covers 13 bases. Germline V lookup: CDR1 MRHNA, CDR2 SNTAGT. This CDR3 region has 15 residues. V gave up 3 bases and J gave up 5 bases; unmatched junction bases: 1. Here the CDR3 DNA reads TGTGCCAGCAGTGAAGGGACTAGCGGGGACAATGAGCAGTTCTTC. Protein sequence: CASSEGTSGDNEQFF.

The J gene is TRBJ2-1, the V gene TRBV10-3; 10 bases match TRBD2. Germline V gene data show CDR1 as ENHRY and CDR2 as SYGVKD. The CDR3 contains 17 residues. The V segment lost 2 bases and the J segment 0 bases; nucleotides outside the gene matches: 4. The CDR3 region is CAISERSGGASYNEQFF. CDR3 DNA sequence: TGTGCCATCAGTGAGAGGAGCGGGGGGGCCTCCTACAATGAGCAGTTCTTC.

The chain uses TRBV7-9 and TRBJ1-3; weak D call: TRBD1 (5 bases). The germline V gene has CDR1 SEHNR and CDR2 FQNEAQ (reference sequence). The V end was cut by 3 bases, the J end by 5 bases, with 8 bases between. The CDR3 length is 13 residues. CDR3 sequence: CASSFRDRNTIYF. The CDR3 DNA reads as TGTGCCAGCAGCTTCAGGGATAGAAACACCATATATTTT.

This chain uses TRBV5-6 with TRBJ2-5, with 11 bases lining up with TRBD2. Germline values: CDR1 SGHDT, CDR2 YYEEEE. V was clipped by 4 bases and J by 4 bases; unmatched bases: 3. The CDR3 loop spans 14 amino acids. CDR3 region: CASSTGLAGETQYF. CDR3 DNA: TGTGCCAGCAGCACCGGACTAGCGGGAGAGACCCAGTACTTC.

CDR3 loop: CASRSEPSSETQYF. CDR3 DNA sequence: TGTGCCAGTAGAAGCGAGCCGTCATCCGAGACCCAGTACTTC. The chain has TRBV19 and TRBJ2-5; D remains unclear. CDR1 is LNHDA and CDR2 is SQIVND in the germline V gene (reference sequence). The V end lost 6 bases, the J end lost 5 bases, and 16 bases lay between the germline ends. The CDR3 is 14 residues long.

The chain is built from TRBV7-2 and TRBJ2-3; the D gene is possibly TRBD2 (7 bases). This CDR3 comprises 17 residues. The ends were cut back, 3 bases at V and 0 bases at J, with 16 bases in the middle. Looked up from germline, CDR1 is SGHTA and CDR2 is FQGNSA. The CDR3 coding sequence is TGTGCCAGCAGCTTGCAGACGGGGGGCGTTAGCACAGATACGCAGTATTTT. It codes for CASSLQTGGVSTDTQYF.

This clone was recorded a few times. This rearrangement joins TRBV5-4 to TRBJ2-7, with D perhaps matching TRBD1 (7 bases). Germline-derived CDR1 and CDR2 are SGHNT and YYREEE (reference sequence). V was clipped by 5 bases and J by 4 bases, with 16 bases between them. The CDR3 totals 14 residues. The DNA for the CDR3 is TGTGCCAGCAGTTTTGCGGGACAGCCTTACGAGCAGTACTTC. Translation gives CASSFAGQPYEQYF. Drawing the rest from reference TRBV5-4 and TRBJ2-7, the complete variable domain is ETGVTQSPTHLIKTRGQQVTLRCSSQSGHNTVSWYQQALGQGPQFIFQYYREEENGRGNFPPRFSGLQFPNYSSELNVNALELDDSALYLCASSFAGQPYEQYFGPGTRLTVT.

V gene TRBV19 combines with J gene TRBJ2-1, with 7 bases identical to TRBD2. CDR1 and CDR2 from the germline V gene are LNHDA and SQIVND (reference sequence). The CDR3 is made up of 16 amino acids. The trim removed 3 bases at V and 8 bases at J, leaving 13 bases unmatched. The chain's CDR3 is CASSIKAGGGIHEQFF. The CDR3 DNA reads TGTGCCAGTAGTATCAAGGCAGGCGGGGGAATACATGAGCAGTTCTTC.

At least ten counts were recorded for this clone. The CDR3 bases are TGTGCCACCAGTTCGGGACTCTACACAGATACGCAGTATTTT. Its protein is CATSSGLYTDTQYF. The rearrangement links TRBV15 to TRBJ2-3; tentative D call: TRBD2 (6 bases). The CDR3 sequence is 14 residues long. Germline V gene sequence: CDR1 LNHNV, CDR2 YYDKDF (reference sequence). Trimming removed 6 bases from V and 2 bases from J, with 12 bases in between.

The J gene is TRBJ1-1, the V gene TRBV7-2; D gene uncertain. Germline-derived CDR1 and CDR2 are SGHTA and FQGNSA. The length of the CDR3 is 16 residues. Trimming shortened V by 1 base and J by 1 base, and 13 bases separated the two germline ends. CDR3 sequence: CASSLGRAFTNTEAFF. The CDR3 DNA is TGTGCCAGCAGCTTAGGTCGCGCTTTTACGAACACTGAAGCTTTCTTT.

The CDR3 protein is CASSYGTGNTGELFF. In DNA, the CDR3 is TGTGCCAGCAGTTACGGGACAGGGAACACCGGGGAGCTGTTTTTT. The rearrangement uses TRBV6-6 and TRBJ2-2, with 8 bases lining up with TRBD1. V shed 2 bases and J 1 base; nucleotides not matched to a gene: 0. The germline V gene encodes CDR1 MNHNY and CDR2 SVGAGI (reference sequence). The CDR3 is 15 residues long.

The chain combines TRBV10-3 with TRBJ2-5; 7 nucleotides align to TRBD1. The CDR3 is 15 residues long. Losses at the gene ends were 3 bases for V and 4 bases for J; bases not matched to a gene: 8. Looked up from germline, CDR1 is ENHRY and CDR2 is SYGVKD. The CDR3 region is CAISESRRQGETQYF. CDR3 nucleotide sequence: TGTGCCATCAGTGAATCCAGGCGACAGGGAGAGACCCAGTACTTC.

V and J are TRBV7-6 and TRBJ2-5; a possible D gene is TRBD2 (7 bases). The germline gives CDR1 SGHVS, CDR2 FNYEAQ. V was trimmed by 1 base and J by 5 bases, leaving 14 bases between them. The CDR3 is made up of 15 amino acids. DNA for the CDR3: TGTGCCAGCAGCTTAGTTGGAGGGGGGGCCGAGACCCAGTACTTC. Its translation is CASSLVGGGAETQYF.

This chain uses TRBV29-1 with TRBJ1-4; D not resolved. The V gene's germline CDR1 is SQVTM and CDR2 ANQGSEA. CDR3 length: 14 amino acids. Between the trimmed V and J ends, which lost 4 bases and 5 bases, there was a span of 14 bases. The DNA for the CDR3 is TGCAGCGTTGCCCCGAAACGACTGAATGAAAAACTGTTTTTT. It encodes CSVAPKRLNEKLFF.

The rearrangement links TRBV6-6 to TRBJ2-4, with D uncertain. The CDR3 has 15 amino acids. V lost 6 bases, J lost 3 bases, and 15 bases lay in between. Germline V lookup: CDR1 MNHNY, CDR2 SVGAGI (reference sequence). CDR3 in amino acids: CASSRNPENKNIQYF. DNA of the CDR3: TGTGCCAGCAGCCGCAACCCGGAGAACAAAAACATTCAGTACTTC.

The chain is built from TRBV3-1 (or the pseudogene TRBV3-2) and TRBJ1-6; 7 nucleotides align to TRBD1. The CDR3 is made up of 16 amino acids. Germline V gene sequence: CDR1 LGHDT, CDR2 YNNKEL (reference sequence). The J segment lost 1 base and the V segment lost 4 bases, leaving 4 bases of the junction unmatched. CDR3 in DNA: TGTGCCAGCAGCCGACAGGGCTTTTCCTATAATTCACCCCTCCACTTT. This codes for CASSRQGFSYNSPLHF.

The V and J genes are TRBV7-2 and TRBJ2-5; 9 bases match TRBD2. V lost 5 bases, J lost 4 bases, and 14 bases stayed unmatched. Germline CDR1 is SGHTA and CDR2 is FQGNSA. This CDR3 spans 17 amino acids. CDR3 loop: CASSPWWAGGSTETQYF. In DNA form, the CDR3 reads TGTGCCAGCAGCCCCTGGTGGGCGGGGGGGTCAACAGAGACCCAGTACTTC.

This sequence joins TRBV10-3 and TRBJ1-1, with 8 bases that match TRBD1. CDR3 length: 13 amino acids. Germline V CDR1 and CDR2: ENHRY, SYGVKD. V lost 8 bases to trimming and J lost 0 bases; unmatched junction nucleotides: 2. The CDR3 protein is CAIWTGLNTEAFF. DNA of the CDR3: TGTGCCATCTGGACAGGGTTGAACACTGAAGCTTTCTTT.

The chain couples TRBV7-6 to TRBJ2-7; D call uncertain. V shed 1 base and J shed 3 bases, with 7 bases lying between them. CDR1 is SGHVS, CDR2 FNYEAQ, per germline. The CDR3 loop spans 13 amino acids. The CDR3 DNA follows: TGTGCCAGCAGCTTAGGAGTCCTCTACGAGCAGTACTTC. Amino acids: CASSLGVLYEQYF.